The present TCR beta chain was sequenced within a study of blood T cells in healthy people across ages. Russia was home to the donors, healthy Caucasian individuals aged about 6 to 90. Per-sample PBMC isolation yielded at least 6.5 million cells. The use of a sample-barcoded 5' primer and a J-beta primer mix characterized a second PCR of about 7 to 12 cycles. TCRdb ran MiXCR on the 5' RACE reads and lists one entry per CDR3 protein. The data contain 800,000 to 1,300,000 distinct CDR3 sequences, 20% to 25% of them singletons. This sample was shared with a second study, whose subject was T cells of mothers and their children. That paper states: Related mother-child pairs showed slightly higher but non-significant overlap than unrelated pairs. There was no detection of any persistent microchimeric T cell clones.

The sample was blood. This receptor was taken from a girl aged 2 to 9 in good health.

This chain's CDR3 is CASSLGYDYEQYF. The CDR3 region has the DNA TGTGCCAGCAGTTTGGGATATGACTACGAGCAGTACTTC. The chain links TRBV28 to TRBJ2-5; D not resolved. Near its end, the DNA agrees better with TRBJ2-7, so the J call may be wrong. The germline V gene encodes CDR1 MDHEN and CDR2 SYDVKM. The CDR3 is made up of 13 amino acids.